This T cell receptor beta chain was documented in a study of human T cells and chemical hapten exposure. Described time point: patch test 1, 2 weeks after DPC sensitization. Described treatment: therapeutic diphenylcyclopropenone sensitization with weekly scalp DPC. There are a few counts of this clonotype. CDR1 and CDR2 from the germline V gene are KGHSH and LQKENI. The CDR3 has 14 amino acids. The germline V and J ends were trimmed by 3 bases and 3 bases, with 6 bases remaining between them. Attachment of unique molecular identifiers to individual cDNA molecules was performed in the library. TCRdb independently ran MiXCR on the RACE reads; one entry per CDR3 protein. The data contain around 300,000 distinct CDR3 sequences, around 7% of them singletons.

Sequences were derived from whole blood, sampled in connection with sensitization to the hapten diphenylcyclopropenone (DPC). The source is a woman aged 18-29 years with alopecia areata. Some clones in this sample may be carry-over from other donors' samples. The V and J genes are TRBV18 and TRBJ1-6, with a tentative D call TRBD1 (5 bases). The CDR3 protein is CASSPTDYNSPLHF. As DNA, the CDR3 is TGTGCCAGCTCACCGACAGACTATAATTCACCCCTCCACTTT.